These T cell receptor beta chains were read from a single sample in a study of CD8 T cells in Susac syndrome. TCRdb recomputed calls from the immunoSEQ multiplex PCR reads with MiXCR, one row per CDR3 protein. The sample includes some 190,000 distinct CDR3 sequences, about 94% seen only once; the top ten take approximately 0.1%. Material: CD4+ T cells from PBMCs. The source of these receptors is a human donor in good health. Both conserved end residues are part of each CDR3. A D gene is named only where the DNA matches it firmly. Expanded clones are given a class, and other clones once, few, many or no size at all.

TRBV5-4,NA,TRBJ2-3,NA,TGTGCCAGCAGCGTAGCCCCTAGCACAGATACGCAGTATTTT,CASSVAPSTDTQYF
TRBV7-8,NA,TRBJ2-7,NA,TGTGCCAGCAGTCCCAGGTGGTACTCCTACGAGCAGTACTTC,CASSPRWYSYEQYF
TRBV9,NA,TRBJ2-5,TRBD1,TGTGCCAGCAGCGGGACAGGGGGCTCGATGGAGACCCAGTACTTC,CASSGTGGSMETQYF
TRBV6-6,NA,TRBJ2-7,NA,TGTGCCAGCAGTGAACAGCGGGAGCAGTACTTC,CASSEQREQYF
TRBV24-1,NA,TRBJ2-4,NA,TGTGCCACCAGTGGTGGAGCCAAAAACATTCAGTACTTC,CATSGGAKNIQYF
TRBV29-1,NA,TRBJ1-1,NA,TGCAGCGTTAGAGAGACGGTTAACACTGAAGCTTTCTTT,CSVRETVNTEAFF
TRBV29-1,NA,TRBJ1-1,NA,TGCAGCGGTGCGGTGACCATGAACACTGAAGCTTTCTTT,CSGAVTMNTEAFF
TRBV4-2,NA,TRBJ2-1,NA,TGTGCCAGCAGCCAAGATATAGGCGGGTCAGCCTACAATGAGCAGTTCTTC,CASSQDIGGSAYNEQFF
TRBV29-1,NA,TRBJ1-1,NA,TGCAGCGTCGGCAGGGTCATGAACACTGAAGCTTTCTTT,CSVGRVMNTEAFF
TRBV4-3,once,TRBJ2-1,NA,TGCGCCAGCAGCCAAGAAAACAGGCGGAGGGGGAATGAGCAGTTCTTC,CASSQENRRRGNEQFF
TRBV3-1,once,TRBJ1-5,NA,TGTGCCAGCAGCCAAGGCGGGGAAAGGCCCCAGCATTTT,CASSQGGERPQHF
TRBV20-1,NA,TRBJ1-1,TRBD1,TGCAGTGCTACGTCCCGGGACAGGACGAACACTGAAGCTTTCTTT,CSATSRDRTNTEAFF
TRBV4-1,NA,TRBJ1-1,NA,TGCGCCAGCAGCCTGTTCCACGACCTGAACACTGAAGCTTTCTTT,CASSLFHDLNTEAFF
TRBV20-1,NA,TRBJ2-7,NA,TGCAGTGCTAGTTTAGATCAACTGCTCGGGGACGAGCAGTACTTC,CSASLDQLLGDEQYF
TRBV5-4,once,TRBJ2-1,TRBD1,TGTGCCACAACGAGGCAGGGGGATGAGCAGTTCTTC,CATTRQGDEQFF
TRBV29-1,NA,TRBJ2-1,TRBD1,TGCAGCACGATCTCTACAGGGGGGACGAATGAGCAGTTCTTC,CSTISTGGTNEQFF
TRBV30,NA,TRBJ2-1,TRBD2,TGTGCCTGGAGGGGACTAGCGGCGAATGAGCAGTTCTTC,CAWRGLAANEQFF
TRBV20-1,NA,TRBJ1-1,NA,TGCAGTGCTAGAAGGGGGAGGGACACTGAAGCTTTCTTT,CSARRGRDTEAFF
TRBV29-1,NA,TRBJ1-2,NA,TGCAGCGTTGAAAGCGGGGGGCGGGATGGCTACACCTTC,CSVESGGRDGYTF
TRBV7-2,NA,TRBJ1-2,NA,TGTGCCAGCAGCTTAGTTAGGACGGGTGGCTACACCTTC,CASSLVRTGGYTF
TRBV30,NA,TRBJ1-2,NA,TGTGCCTGGGCAAGGGGACACCCAGGAGGTGGCTACACCTTC,CAWARGHPGGGYTF
TRBV20-1,NA,TRBJ1-1,NA,TGCAGTGCTATTCGAAGAGGTAGGGACACTGAAGCTTTCTTT,CSAIRRGRDTEAFF
TRBV30,NA,TRBJ1-1,NA,TGTGCCTGGACGGACAGACCTAACACTGAAGCTTTCTTT,CAWTDRPNTEAFF
TRBV28,NA,TRBJ1-1,NA,TGTGCCAGCATCTCACTAGGGGCCGACACTGAAGCTTTCTTT,CASISLGADTEAFF
TRBV25-1,NA,TRBJ2-1,TRBD2,TGTGCCAGCGGACCTGGGACTACCCCAAACAATGAGCAGTTCTTC,CASGPGTTPNNEQFF
TRBV3-1,NA,TRBJ1-1,NA,TGTGCCAGCTCCATGGGGGCCACCACCCAAGCTTTCTTT,CASSMGATTQAFF
TRBV14,NA,TRBJ1-2,NA,TGTGCCAGCAGCCAAGACCTCTGGGACTATGGCTACACCTTC,CASSQDLWDYGYTF
TRBV20-1,NA,TRBJ1-1,NA,TGCAGTGCTAGAAGTTCGGGGAACACTGAAGCTTTCTTT,CSARSSGNTEAFF